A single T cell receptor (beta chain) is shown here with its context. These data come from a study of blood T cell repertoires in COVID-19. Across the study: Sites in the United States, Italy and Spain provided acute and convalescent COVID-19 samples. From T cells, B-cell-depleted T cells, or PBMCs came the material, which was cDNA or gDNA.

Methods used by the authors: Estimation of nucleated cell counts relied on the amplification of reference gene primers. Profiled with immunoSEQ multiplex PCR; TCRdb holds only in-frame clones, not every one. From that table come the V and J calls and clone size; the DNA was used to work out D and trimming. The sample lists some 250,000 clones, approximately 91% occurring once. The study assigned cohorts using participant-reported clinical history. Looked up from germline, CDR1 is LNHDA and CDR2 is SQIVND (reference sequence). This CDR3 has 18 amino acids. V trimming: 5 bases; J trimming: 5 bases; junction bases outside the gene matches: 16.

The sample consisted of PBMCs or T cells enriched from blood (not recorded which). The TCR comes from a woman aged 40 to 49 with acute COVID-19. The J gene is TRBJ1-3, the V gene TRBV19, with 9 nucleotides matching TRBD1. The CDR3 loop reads CASSSRETGTGFRNTIYF. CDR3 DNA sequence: TGTGCCAGTAGTTCTCGAGAGACCGGGACAGGGTTTAGAAACACCATATATTTT.